Shown below are 16 T cell receptor delta chains from a single sample sequenced in a study of gamma-delta T cells after stem cell transplantation. TCRdb ran CATT on the RT-PCR reads. The sample shows about 4,500 delta-chain clones, approximately 15% of them seen only once. Sequenced input: gamma-delta T cells. These TCRs come from a human donor. It is not recorded whose cells these are; they may come from a transplant donor.

This clone has a handful of counts. The chain uses TRDV2 and TRDJ1, with 8 bases aligning to TRDD3. This CDR3 spans 17 amino acids. Germline-derived CDR1 and CDR2 are GEAIGNYY and EKD. Losses at the gene ends were 5 bases for V and 0 bases for J; bases not matched to a gene: 13. The CDR3, as DNA: TGTGCCTGTGTCCGTATCGTCGATGGGGGATACACCGATAAACTCATCTTT. Its protein product is CACVRIVDGGYTDKLIF.

This clone was counted a few times. CDR3 amino acids: CALGELANAHGGLYTDKLIF. CDR3 nucleotides: TGTGCTCTTGGGGAACTAGCGAATGCGCACGGGGGGCTGTACACCGATAAACTCATCTTT. This chain links TRDV1 with TRDJ1, with TRDD3 as a possible D gene (5 bases). V was clipped by 0 bases and J by 0 bases, with 23 bases between them. Germline V gene sequence: CDR1 TSWWSYY, CDR2 QGS. The CDR3 contains 20 residues.

The chain recombines TRDV1 with TRDJ1; TRDD2 might be the D (9 bases). Germline V gives CDR1 TSWWSYY, CDR2 QGS. There are 21 residues in the CDR3. With 1 base removed from V and 6 bases from J, the gap between germline ends came to 33 bases. The DNA for the CDR3 is TGTGCTCTTGGGGAACCTCGGCCTTCCTACGGATCTGGGGGACCCTCTAATAAACTCATCTTT. Translated, it gives CALGEPRPSYGSGGPSNKLIF.

This clone was found a few times. The chain joins TRAV29/DV5 to TRDJ1; 9 bases agree with TRDD3. This CDR3 contains 15 residues. The J segment lost 0 bases and the V segment lost 0 bases, leaving 3 bases of the junction unmatched. The germline V gene encodes CDR1 NSMFDY and CDR2 ISSIKDK. The CDR3 protein is CAASGGGYYTDKLIF. CDR3 coding DNA: TGTGCAGCAAGCGGCGGGGGATACTACACCGATAAACTCATCTTT.

The chain links TRDV1 to TRDJ3; 12 nucleotides line up with TRDD3. J was trimmed by 0 bases and V by 5 bases; bases with no gene match: 20. Germline CDR1 TSWWSYY, CDR2 QGS. The CDR3 has 24 amino acids. Written as DNA, the CDR3 is TGTGCTCTTGGGAACGGGGGGCGTCCATACTGGGGGATACAGAGCTCCTGGGACACCCGACAGATGTTTTTC. It is translated as CALGNGGRPYWGIQSSWDTRQMFF.

This clone has only a few counts. With a much larger clone just one base away, this may be a read error. V is TRDV2 and J is TRDJ2; TRDD3 matches at 8 bases. With V trimmed by 0 bases and J by 6 bases, 2 bases remained unmatched. Germline-derived CDR1 and CDR2 are GEAIGNYY and EKD. The CDR3 spans 14 residues. CDR3 loop: CACDTWGMPAQLFF. CDR3 in DNA: TGTGCCTGTGACACCTGGGGGATGCCAGCACAACTCTTCTTT.

As regards this clone: The junction and the germline gene differ at one end; a read error may be behind it. The chain joins TRDV2 to TRDJ3; 9 bases line up with TRDD3. CDR1 and CDR2 from the germline V gene are GEAIGNYY and EKD. The CDR3 sequence is 17 residues long. CDR3 nucleotides: TGTGCCTGTGACAACTGGGGGAGCTCTTTGGACACCCGACATATGTTTTTC. Its translation: CACDNWGSSLDTRHMFF.

V usage is TRDV3 and J usage is TRDJ1; 9 bases are a match to TRDD3. V shed 5 bases and J 3 bases; nucleotides not matched to a gene: 34. The CDR3 loop spans 22 amino acids. Germline V lookup: CDR1 TVYSNPD, CDR2 GDNSRS (reference sequence). In DNA, the CDR3 is TGTGCCCTGGGCGTTCCTACGGGGATACGCAAAAACAGGGGGTTCGTGCCCGATAAACTCATCTTT. Protein product: CALGVPTGIRKNRGFVPDKLIF.

This clone was detected only a few times. An end of the junction differs from the germline gene, which may be a read error. The chain carries TRDV1 and TRDJ1; 8 bases fit TRDD3. The CDR3 loop spans 16 amino acids. Germline lookup yields CDR1 TSWWSYY and CDR2 QGS. CDR3 sequence: CALGKLGGFHTDKLIF. The CDR3 DNA sequence: TGTGCTCTTGGGAAACTTGGGGGATTTCACACCGATAAACTCATCTTT.

The V call is TRDV1, the J call TRDJ1; tentatively, D is TRDD3 (10 bases). This CDR3 spans 22 amino acids. Looked up from germline, CDR1 is TSWWSYY and CDR2 is QGS. V lost 2 bases to trimming and J lost 0 bases, with 31 bases between them. The CDR3 nucleotides read TGTGCTCTTGGGGAAGGGATCCTTCCTACGTTCCGGGGGATACGGCACACCGATAAACTCATCTTT. Amino acid sequence: CALGEGILPTFRGIRHTDKLIF.

On this clone: A read error may produce the germline difference seen at one junction end. CDR3 DNA sequence: TGTGCCTGTGACACCTGGGGATCCGGCTCCTTCTACACCCTACAGATGTTTTTC. Amino acids: CACDTWGSGSFYTLQMFF. This sequence joins TRDV2 and TRDJ3, with D perhaps matching TRDD3 (6 bases). Per the germline V gene, CDR1 is GEAIGNYY and CDR2 is EKD. The CDR3 covers 18 residues.

Concerning this clone: This CDR3 is also generated by other DNA sequences in the sample. The chain joins TRDV3 to TRDJ1, with 9 positions matching TRDD3. J was trimmed by 8 bases and V by 5 bases; bases with no gene match: 21. Per the germline V gene, CDR1 is TVYSNPD and CDR2 is GDNSRS (reference sequence). The CDR3 covers 16 residues. CDR3 sequence reads: CAEFTYWGTRTGKLIF. In DNA, the CDR3 is TGTGCCGAATTTACGTACTGGGGGACCCGAACTGGCAAACTCATCTTT.

This clone rates as medium-sized (0.01 to 0.1%). The J gene is TRDJ2, the V gene TRDV3; TRDD3 agrees at 7 bases. The CDR3 has 16 amino acids. With V trimmed by 0 bases and J by 3 bases, 10 bases remained unmatched. Germline CDR1 is TVYSNPD and CDR2 is GDNSRS (reference sequence). The CDR3 spells CAFSRGWWGMTAQLFF. As DNA, the CDR3 is TGTGCCTTTAGTCGCGGTTGGTGGGGGATGACAGCACAACTCTTCTTT.

The rearrangement links TRDV1 to TRDJ2, with 7 bases aligning to TRDD3. V was clipped by 0 bases and J by 6 bases; unmatched bases: 16. Germline V gene data show CDR1 as TSWWSYY and CDR2 as QGS. This CDR3 region has 19 residues. The CDR3 is CALGELVPRTLGASAQLFF. For the CDR3, the DNA is TGTGCTCTTGGGGAACTAGTACCGCGCACCCTGGGGGCCTCAGCACAACTCTTCTTT.

This chain uses TRAV29/DV5 with TRDJ1; TRDD3 agrees at 10 bases. This CDR3 is built from 17 residues. Looked up from germline, CDR1 is NSMFDY and CDR2 is ISSIKDK. Unmatched junction bases numbered 19, after V lost 1 base and J lost 10 bases. The CDR3 DNA reads TGTGCAGCAAGCTTTTCTACCTTCCCCGGGGGATACGGAGGACTCATCTTT. Translated: CAASFSTFPGGYGGLIF.

This clone was seen a handful of times. This chain uses TRDV1 with TRDJ1; TRDD3 matches at 8 bases. CDR3 length: 14 amino acids. Germline V gives CDR1 TSWWSYY, CDR2 QGS. V lost 6 bases and J lost 8; bases outside the gene matches: 11. The chain's CDR3 is CALGVRDTWGKLIF. The CDR3 DNA follows: TGTGCTCTTGGCGTACGGGATACGTGGGGAAAACTCATCTTT.